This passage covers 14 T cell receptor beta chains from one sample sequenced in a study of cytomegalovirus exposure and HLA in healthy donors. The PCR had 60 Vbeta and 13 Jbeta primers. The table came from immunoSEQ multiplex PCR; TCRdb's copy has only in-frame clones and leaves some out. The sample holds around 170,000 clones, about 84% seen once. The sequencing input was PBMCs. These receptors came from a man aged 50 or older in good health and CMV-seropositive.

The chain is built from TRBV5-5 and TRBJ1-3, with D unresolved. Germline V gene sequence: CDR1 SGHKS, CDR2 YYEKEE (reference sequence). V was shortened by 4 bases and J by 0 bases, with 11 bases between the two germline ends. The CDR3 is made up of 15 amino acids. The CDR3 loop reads CASSVLASSGNTIYF. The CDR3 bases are TGTGCCAGCAGCGTCTTGGCCTCCTCTGGAAACACCATATATTTT.

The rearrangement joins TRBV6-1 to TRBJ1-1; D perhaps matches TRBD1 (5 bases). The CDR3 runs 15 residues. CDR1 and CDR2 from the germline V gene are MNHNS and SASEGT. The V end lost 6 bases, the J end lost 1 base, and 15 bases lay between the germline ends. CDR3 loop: CASSTNGAPNTEAFF. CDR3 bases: TGTGCCAGCAGCACAAATGGGGCGCCGAACACTGAAGCTTTCTTT.

The CDR3 loop reads CASSLERQGSLSGNTIYF. The CDR3 DNA is TGTGCCAGCAGCTTAGAGCGACAGGGGTCCCTCTCTGGAAACACCATATATTTT. The gene calls are TRBV7-8 and TRBJ1-3, with 8 bases lining up with TRBD1. This CDR3 is built from 18 residues. V shed 1 base, J shed 0 bases, and the junction held 8 bases outside the gene matches. Germline V CDR1 and CDR2: SGHVS, FQNEAQ.

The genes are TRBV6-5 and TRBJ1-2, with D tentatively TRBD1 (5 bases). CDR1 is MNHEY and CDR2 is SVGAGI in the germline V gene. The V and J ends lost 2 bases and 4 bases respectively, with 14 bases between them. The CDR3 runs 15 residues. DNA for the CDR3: TGTGCCAGCAGTTACACACCCGGGGGAGGCTATGGCTACACCTTC. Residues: CASSYTPGGGYGYTF.

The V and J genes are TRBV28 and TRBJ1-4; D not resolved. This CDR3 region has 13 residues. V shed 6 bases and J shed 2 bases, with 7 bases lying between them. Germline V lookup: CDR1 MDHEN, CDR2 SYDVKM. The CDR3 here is CASRRGTNEKLFF. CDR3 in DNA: TGTGCCAGCAGAAGAGGGACTAATGAAAAACTGTTTTTT.

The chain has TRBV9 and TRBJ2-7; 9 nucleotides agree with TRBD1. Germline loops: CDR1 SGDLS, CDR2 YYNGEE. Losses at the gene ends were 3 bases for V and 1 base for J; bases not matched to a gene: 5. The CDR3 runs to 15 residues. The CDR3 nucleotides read TGTGCCAGCAGCGGGGAGGGACAGGGTTCCTACGAGCAGTACTTC. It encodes CASSGEGQGSYEQYF.

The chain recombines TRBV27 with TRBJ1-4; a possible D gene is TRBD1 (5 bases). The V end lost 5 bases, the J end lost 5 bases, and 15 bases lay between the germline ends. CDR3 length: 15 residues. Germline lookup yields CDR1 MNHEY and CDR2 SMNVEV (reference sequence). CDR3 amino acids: CASSPRGTPNEKLFF. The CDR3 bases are TGTGCCAGCAGTCCTCGTGGGACTCCGAATGAAAAACTGTTTTTT.

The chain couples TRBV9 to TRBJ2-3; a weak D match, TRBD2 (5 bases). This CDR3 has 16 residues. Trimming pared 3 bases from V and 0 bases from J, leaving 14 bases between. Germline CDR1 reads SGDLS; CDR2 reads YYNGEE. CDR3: CASSDHISGSTDTQYF. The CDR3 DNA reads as TGTGCCAGCAGCGACCATATCAGCGGCAGCACAGATACGCAGTATTTT.

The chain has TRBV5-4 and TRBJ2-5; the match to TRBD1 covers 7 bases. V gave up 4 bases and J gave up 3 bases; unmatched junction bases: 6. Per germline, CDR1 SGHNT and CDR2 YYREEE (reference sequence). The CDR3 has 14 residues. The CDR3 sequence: CASSPQDRKETQYF. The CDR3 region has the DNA TGTGCCAGCAGCCCTCAGGACAGGAAAGAGACCCAGTACTTC.

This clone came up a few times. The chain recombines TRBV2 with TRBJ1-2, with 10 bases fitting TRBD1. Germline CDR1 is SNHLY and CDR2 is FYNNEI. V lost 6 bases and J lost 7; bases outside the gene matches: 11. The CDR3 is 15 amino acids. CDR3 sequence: CASRRQTGGASGYTF. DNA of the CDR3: TGTGCCAGCAGGCGCCAGACAGGGGGCGCTTCTGGCTACACCTTC.

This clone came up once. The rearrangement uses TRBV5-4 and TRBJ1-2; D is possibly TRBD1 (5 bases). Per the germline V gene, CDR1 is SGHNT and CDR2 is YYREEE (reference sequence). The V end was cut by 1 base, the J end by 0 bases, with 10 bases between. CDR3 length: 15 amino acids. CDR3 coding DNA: TGTGCCAGCAGCTTGTGGGGCTTACCTAACTATGGCTACACCTTC. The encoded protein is CASSLWGLPNYGYTF.

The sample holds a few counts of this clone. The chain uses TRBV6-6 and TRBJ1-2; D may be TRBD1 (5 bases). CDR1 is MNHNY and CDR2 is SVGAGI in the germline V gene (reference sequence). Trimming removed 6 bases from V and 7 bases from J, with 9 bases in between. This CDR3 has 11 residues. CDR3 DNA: TGTGCCAGCAGCCCCGGGGGTGGCTACACCTTC. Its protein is CASSPGGGYTF.

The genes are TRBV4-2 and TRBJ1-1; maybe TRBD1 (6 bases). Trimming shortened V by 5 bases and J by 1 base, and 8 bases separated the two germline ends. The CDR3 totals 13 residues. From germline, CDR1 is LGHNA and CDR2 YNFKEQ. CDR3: CASSRGGNTEAFF. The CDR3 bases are TGTGCCAGCAGCAGGGGGGGGAACACTGAAGCTTTCTTT.

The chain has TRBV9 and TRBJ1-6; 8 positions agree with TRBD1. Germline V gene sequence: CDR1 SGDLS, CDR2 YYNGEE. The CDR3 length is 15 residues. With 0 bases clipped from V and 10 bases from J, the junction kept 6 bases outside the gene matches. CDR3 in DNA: TGTGCCAGCAGCGTAGCCACAGGGGGGACCTCACCCCTCCACTTT. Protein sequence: CASSVATGGTSPLHF.